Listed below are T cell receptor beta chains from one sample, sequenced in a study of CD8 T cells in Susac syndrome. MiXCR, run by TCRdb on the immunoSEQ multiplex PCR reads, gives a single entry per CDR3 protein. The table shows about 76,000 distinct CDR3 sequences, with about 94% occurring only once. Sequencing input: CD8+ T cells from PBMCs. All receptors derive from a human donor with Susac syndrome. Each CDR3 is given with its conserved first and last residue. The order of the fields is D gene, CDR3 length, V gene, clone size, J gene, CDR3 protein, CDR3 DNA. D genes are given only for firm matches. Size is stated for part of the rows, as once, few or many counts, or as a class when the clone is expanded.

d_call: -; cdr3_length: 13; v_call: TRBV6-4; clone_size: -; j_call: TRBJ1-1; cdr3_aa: CASSVEENTEAFF; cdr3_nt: TGTGCCAGCAGTGTTGAAGAGAACACTGAAGCTTTCTTT
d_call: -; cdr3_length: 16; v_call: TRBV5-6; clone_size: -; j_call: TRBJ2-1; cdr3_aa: CASTPLGTQGRDEQFF; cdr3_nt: TGTGCCAGCACCCCGCTCGGGACCCAGGGTCGTGATGAGCAGTTCTTC
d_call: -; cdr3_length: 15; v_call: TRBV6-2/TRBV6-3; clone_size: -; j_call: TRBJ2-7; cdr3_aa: CASSRGTEGFYEQYF; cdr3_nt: TGTGCCAGCAGCCGCGGGACGGAGGGTTTCTACGAGCAGTACTTC
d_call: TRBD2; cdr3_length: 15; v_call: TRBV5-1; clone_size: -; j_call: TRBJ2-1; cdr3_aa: CASSSVSGKNNEQFF; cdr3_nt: TGCGCCAGCAGCTCCGTTAGCGGGAAAAACAATGAGCAGTTCTTC
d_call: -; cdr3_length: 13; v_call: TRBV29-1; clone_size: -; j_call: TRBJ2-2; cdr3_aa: CSARTRNTGELFF; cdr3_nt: TGCAGCGCCCGGACACGGAACACCGGGGAGCTGTTTTTT
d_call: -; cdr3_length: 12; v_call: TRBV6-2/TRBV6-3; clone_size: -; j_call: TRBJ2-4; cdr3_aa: CASSYAGNIQYF; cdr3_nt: TGTGCCAGCAGTTACGCGGGAAACATTCAGTACTTC
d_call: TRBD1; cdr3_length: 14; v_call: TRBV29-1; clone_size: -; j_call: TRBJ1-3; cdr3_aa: CSVETTGYGNTIYF; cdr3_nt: TGCAGCGTTGAGACGACAGGGTACGGAAACACCATATATTTT
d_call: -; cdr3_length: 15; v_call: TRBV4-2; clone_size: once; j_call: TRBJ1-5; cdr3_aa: CASSRLTDGNQPQHF; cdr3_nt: TGTGCCAGCAGCCGCCTCACCGACGGCAATCAGCCCCAGCATTTT
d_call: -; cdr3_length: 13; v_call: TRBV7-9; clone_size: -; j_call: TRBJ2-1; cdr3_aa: CASSLGEEAVQFF; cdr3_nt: TGTGCCAGCAGCTTAGGAGAGGAAGCCGTGCAGTTCTTC
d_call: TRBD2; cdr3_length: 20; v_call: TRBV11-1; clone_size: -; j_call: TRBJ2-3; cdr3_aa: CASSLFRLAGPRPHTDTQYF; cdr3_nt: TGTGCCAGCAGCTTATTCCGCCTAGCGGGACCTCGCCCTCACACAGATACGCAGTATTTT
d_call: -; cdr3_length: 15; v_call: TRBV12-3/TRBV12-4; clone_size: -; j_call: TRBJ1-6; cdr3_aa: CASSAGGGARSPLHF; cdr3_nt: TGTGCCAGCAGCGCCGGAGGGGGGGCGCGTTCACCCCTCCACTTT
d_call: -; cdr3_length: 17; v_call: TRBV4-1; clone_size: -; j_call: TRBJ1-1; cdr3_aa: CASSQAARHPLNTEAFF; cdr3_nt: TGCGCCAGCAGCCAAGCCGCACGGCACCCCCTGAACACTGAAGCTTTCTTT
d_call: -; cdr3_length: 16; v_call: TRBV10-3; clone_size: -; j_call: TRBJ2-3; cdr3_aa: CAISESTGPSTDTQYF; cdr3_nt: TGTGCCATCAGTGAGTCAACCGGGCCTAGCACAGATACGCAGTATTTT
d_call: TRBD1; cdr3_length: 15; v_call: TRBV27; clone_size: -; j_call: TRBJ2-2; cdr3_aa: CASSRRTGETGELFF; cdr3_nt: TGTGCCAGCAGCCGGAGGACAGGGGAAACCGGGGAGCTGTTTTTT
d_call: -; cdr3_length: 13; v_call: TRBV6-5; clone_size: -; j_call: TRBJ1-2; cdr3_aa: CASSYSQVDGYTF; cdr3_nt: TGTGCCAGCAGTTACTCCCAGGTTGATGGCTACACCTTC
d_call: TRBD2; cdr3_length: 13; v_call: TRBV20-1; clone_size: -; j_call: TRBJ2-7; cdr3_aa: CSATTSGYYEQYF; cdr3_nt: TGCAGTGCTACGACTAGCGGCTACTACGAGCAGTACTTC
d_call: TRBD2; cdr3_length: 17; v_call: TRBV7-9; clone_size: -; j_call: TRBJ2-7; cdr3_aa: CASSGTSGRAGPVEQYF; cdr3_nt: TGTGCCAGCAGCGGGACTAGCGGGAGGGCCGGCCCGGTTGAGCAGTACTTC
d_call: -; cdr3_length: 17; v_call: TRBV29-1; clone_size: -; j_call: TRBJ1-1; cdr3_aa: CSVTILLMGLGDTEAFF; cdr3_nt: TGCAGCGTTACGATCTTACTGATGGGGTTGGGAGACACTGAAGCTTTCTTT
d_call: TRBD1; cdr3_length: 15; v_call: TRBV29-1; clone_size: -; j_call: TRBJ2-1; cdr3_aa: CSVEDEGAVYNEQFF; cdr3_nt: TGCAGCGTTGAAGATGAGGGGGCAGTCTACAATGAGCAGTTCTTC
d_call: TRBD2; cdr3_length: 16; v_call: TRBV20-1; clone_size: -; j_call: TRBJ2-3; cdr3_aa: CSAREPLAGETDTQYF; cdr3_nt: TGCAGTGCTAGAGAGCCACTAGCGGGAGAGACAGATACGCAGTATTTT
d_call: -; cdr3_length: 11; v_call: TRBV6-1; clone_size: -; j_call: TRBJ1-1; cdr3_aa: CASSDPSEAFF; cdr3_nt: TGTGCCAGCAGTGACCCCTCTGAAGCTTTCTTT
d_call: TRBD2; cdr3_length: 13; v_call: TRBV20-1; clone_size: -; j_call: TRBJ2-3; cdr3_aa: CSALLAGGGSQYF; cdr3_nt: TGCAGTGCCCTCCTCGCGGGAGGTGGGTCGCAGTATTTT
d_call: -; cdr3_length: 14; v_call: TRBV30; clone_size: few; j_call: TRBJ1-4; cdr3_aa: CAWSSGQPGEKLFF; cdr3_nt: TGTGCCTGGAGCTCGGGGCAGCCGGGAGAAAAACTGTTTTTT
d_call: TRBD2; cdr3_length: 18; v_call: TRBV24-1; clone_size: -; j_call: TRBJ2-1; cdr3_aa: CATSDLKREGPLGNEQFF; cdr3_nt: TGTGCCACCAGTGATTTGAAGCGGGAGGGCCCTCTGGGCAATGAGCAGTTCTTC
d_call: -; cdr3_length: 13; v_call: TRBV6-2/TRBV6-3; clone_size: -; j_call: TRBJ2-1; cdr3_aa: CASSRGDGNEQFF; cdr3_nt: TGTGCCAGCAGTCGCGGGGACGGGAATGAGCAGTTCTTC
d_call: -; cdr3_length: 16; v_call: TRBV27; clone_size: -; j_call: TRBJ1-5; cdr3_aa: CASRPTPRSSNQPQHF; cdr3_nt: TGTGCCAGCAGACCAACGCCGCGTTCTAGCAATCAGCCCCAGCATTTT
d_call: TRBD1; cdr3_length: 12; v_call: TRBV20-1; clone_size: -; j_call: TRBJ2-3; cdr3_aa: CSARPGTGRSYF; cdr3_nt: TGCAGTGCTAGACCCGGGACAGGCCGATCGTATTTT
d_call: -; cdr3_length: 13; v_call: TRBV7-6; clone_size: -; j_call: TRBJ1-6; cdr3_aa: CASSLAANSPLHF; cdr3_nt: TGTGCCAGCAGCTTAGCAGCTAATTCACCCCTCCACTTT
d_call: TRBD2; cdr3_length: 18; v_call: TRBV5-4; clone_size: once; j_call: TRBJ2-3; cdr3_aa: CASSRRTSGTSSTDTQYF; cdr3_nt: TGTGCCAGCAGCCGTCGGACTAGCGGGACCTCTAGCACAGATACGCAGTATTTT
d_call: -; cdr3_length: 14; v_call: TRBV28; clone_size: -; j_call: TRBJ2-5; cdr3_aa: CASSLSGDQETQYF; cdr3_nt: TGTGCCAGCAGTTTGTCAGGGGACCAAGAGACCCAGTACTTC
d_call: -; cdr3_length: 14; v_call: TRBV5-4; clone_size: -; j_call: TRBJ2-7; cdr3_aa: CASSLGGAEYEQYF; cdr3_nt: TGTGCCAGCAGCTTGGGCGGGGCTGAATACGAGCAGTACTTC
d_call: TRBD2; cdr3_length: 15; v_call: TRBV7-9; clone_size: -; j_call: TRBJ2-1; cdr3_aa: CASSPIAGVWNEQFF; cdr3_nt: TGTGCCAGCAGCCCCATAGCGGGAGTCTGGAATGAGCAGTTCTTC
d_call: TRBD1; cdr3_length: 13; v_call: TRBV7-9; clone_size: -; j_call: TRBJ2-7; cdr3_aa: CASSQDRLDEQYF; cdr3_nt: TGTGCCAGCAGCCAGGACAGGCTCGACGAGCAGTACTTC
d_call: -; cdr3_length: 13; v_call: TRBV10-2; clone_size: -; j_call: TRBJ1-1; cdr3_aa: CASREQGNTEAFF; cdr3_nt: TGCGCCAGCAGAGAACAGGGGAACACTGAAGCTTTCTTT
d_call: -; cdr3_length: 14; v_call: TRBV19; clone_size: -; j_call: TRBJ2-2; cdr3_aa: CASSFVQDTGELFF; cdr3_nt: TGTGCCAGTAGTTTTGTACAGGACACCGGGGAGCTGTTTTTT
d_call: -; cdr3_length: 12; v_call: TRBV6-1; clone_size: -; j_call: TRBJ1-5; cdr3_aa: CASDGQYQPQHF; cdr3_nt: TGTGCCAGCGACGGACAGTATCAGCCCCAGCATTTT
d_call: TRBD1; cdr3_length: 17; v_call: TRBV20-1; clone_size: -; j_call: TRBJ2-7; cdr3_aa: CSARDNERTGIGTEQYF; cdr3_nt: TGCAGTGCTAGAGATAATGAAAGGACAGGGATCGGTACGGAGCAGTACTTC
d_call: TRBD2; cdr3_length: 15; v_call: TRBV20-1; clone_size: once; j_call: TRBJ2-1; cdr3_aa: CSASRSSGGYNEQFF; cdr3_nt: TGCAGTGCTTCGCGATCTAGCGGGGGTTACAATGAGCAGTTCTTC
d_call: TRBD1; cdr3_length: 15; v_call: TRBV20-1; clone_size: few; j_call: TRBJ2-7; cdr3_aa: CSARGPGTASYEQYF; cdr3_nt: TGCAGTGCTAGAGGACCCGGGACAGCTTCCTACGAGCAGTACTTC
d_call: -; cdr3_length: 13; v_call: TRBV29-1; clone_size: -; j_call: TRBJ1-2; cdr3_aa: CSVVLAGDYGYTF; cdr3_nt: TGCAGCGTTGTTTTGGCGGGAGACTATGGCTACACCTTC
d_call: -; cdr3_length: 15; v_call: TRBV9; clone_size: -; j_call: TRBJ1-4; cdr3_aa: CASSSQTSPNEKLFF; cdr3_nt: TGTGCCAGCAGCTCTCAGACCTCCCCCAATGAAAAACTGTTTTTT
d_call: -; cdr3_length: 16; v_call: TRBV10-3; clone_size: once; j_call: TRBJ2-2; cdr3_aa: CAISLKLDRRTGELFF; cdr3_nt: TGTGCCATCAGCCTTAAACTAGATCGAAGGACCGGGGAGCTGTTTTTT
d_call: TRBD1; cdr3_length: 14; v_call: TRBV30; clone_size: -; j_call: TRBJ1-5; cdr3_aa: CAWGTVYSNQPQHF; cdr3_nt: TGTGCCTGGGGGACAGTTTATAGCAATCAGCCCCAGCATTTT
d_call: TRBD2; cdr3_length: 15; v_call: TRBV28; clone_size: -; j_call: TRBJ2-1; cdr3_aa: CASSYGGGRGDEQFF; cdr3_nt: TGTGCCAGCAGTTACGGCGGCGGGAGGGGCGATGAGCAGTTCTTC
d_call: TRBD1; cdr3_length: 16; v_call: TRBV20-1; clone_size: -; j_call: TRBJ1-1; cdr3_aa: CSARDPRTGDAPWAFF; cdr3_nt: TGCAGTGCTAGAGACCCCCGGACAGGGGATGCTCCCTGGGCTTTCTTT
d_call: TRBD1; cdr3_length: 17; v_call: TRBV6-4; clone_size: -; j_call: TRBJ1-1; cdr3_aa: CASRTRWSGGKNTEAFF; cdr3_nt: TGTGCCAGCAGGACACGGTGGTCAGGGGGAAAGAACACTGAAGCTTTCTTT
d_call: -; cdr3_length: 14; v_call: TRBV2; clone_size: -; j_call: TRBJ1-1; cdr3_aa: CASSDLWDNTEAFF; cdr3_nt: TGTGCCAGCAGTGATTTATGGGATAACACTGAAGCTTTCTTT
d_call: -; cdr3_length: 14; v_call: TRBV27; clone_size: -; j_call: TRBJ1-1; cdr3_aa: CASRNHQGGTEAFF; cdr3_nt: TGTGCCAGCAGGAACCACCAGGGAGGAACTGAAGCTTTCTTT
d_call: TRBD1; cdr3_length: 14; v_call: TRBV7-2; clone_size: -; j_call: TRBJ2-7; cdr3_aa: CASSSRQGFAEQYF; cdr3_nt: TGTGCCAGCAGCTCCCGACAGGGGTTCGCCGAGCAGTACTTC
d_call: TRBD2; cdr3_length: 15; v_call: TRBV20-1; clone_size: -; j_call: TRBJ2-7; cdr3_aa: CSASGTSGNSYEQYF; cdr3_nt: TGCAGTGCTTCCGGGACTAGCGGGAATTCCTACGAGCAGTACTTC
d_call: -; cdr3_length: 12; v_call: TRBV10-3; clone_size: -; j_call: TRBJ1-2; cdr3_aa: CAISEWNYGYTF; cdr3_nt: TGTGCCATCAGTGAGTGGAACTATGGCTACACCTTC
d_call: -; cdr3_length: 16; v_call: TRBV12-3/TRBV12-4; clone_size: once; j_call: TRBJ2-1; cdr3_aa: CASSPLRDGTYNEQFF; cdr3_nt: TGTGCCAGCAGTCCACTCCGGGACGGAACCTACAATGAGCAGTTCTTC
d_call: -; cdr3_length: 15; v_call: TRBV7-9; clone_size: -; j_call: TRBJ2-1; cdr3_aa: CASSRKFRLGNEQFF; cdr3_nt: TGTGCCAGCAGCCGTAAGTTTCGGTTGGGCAATGAGCAGTTCTTC
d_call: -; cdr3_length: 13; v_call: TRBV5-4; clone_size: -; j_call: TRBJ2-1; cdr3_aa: CASSSLQANEQFF; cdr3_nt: TGTGCCAGCAGCTCCTTACAGGCGAATGAGCAGTTCTTC